This T cell receptor beta chain was captured in a study of blood T cell repertoires in COVID-19. Study details: The study drew acute and convalescent COVID-19 samples from the United States, Italy and Spain. The analysed material was cDNA or gDNA that came from T cells, B-cell-depleted T cells, or PBMCs.

Measured with immunoSEQ multiplex PCR; TCRdb has only the in-frame clones, and not every one. The data contain approximately 250,000 clones, approximately 88% of them singletons. This CDR3 has 14 amino acids. Germline loops: CDR1 KGHSH, CDR2 LQKENI. Trimming pared 6 bases from V and 2 bases from J, leaving 13 bases between. Sequencing used PBMCs or T cells enriched from blood (not recorded which). This sequence originates from a woman in her forties with acute COVID-19. V gene TRBV18 combines with J gene TRBJ1-1; D is unresolved. The CDR3 coding sequence is TGTGCCAGCTCGCCAGCCACTAAAAACACTGAAGCTTTCTTT. Translated: CASSPATKNTEAFF.